This T cell receptor beta chain is from a study of blood T cell repertoires in COVID-19. Looking at the study overall: Spain, Italy and the United States supplied samples that represented acute and convalescent COVID-19. Nucleic acid was either cDNA or gDNA, and it came from T cells, B-cell-depleted T cells, or PBMCs.

Authors' data handling: Estimated nucleated cell counts came from reference gene primer amplification. Assay: immunoSEQ multiplex PCR; the TCRdb copy retains only in-frame clones and omits some. V and J calls and clone size are given by that table; D and trimming were obtained from the DNA. The data hold more than 150,000 clones, with 75% to 80% observed a single time. The CDR3 is 15 residues long. The sequence derives from a woman of 80 years or more with acute or convalescent COVID-19. The material sequenced was peripheral blood. The chain joins TRBV21-1 to TRBJ1-4. TRBV21-1 represents a pseudogene. The CDR3 sequence: CASSKERSINEKLFF. Here the CDR3 DNA reads TGTGCCAGCAGCAAAGAGAGAAGTATAAATGAAAAACTGTTTTTT.